This TCR beta chain was sequenced for a study of identical twins. Study-level points and caveats: Excess low generation probability was seen in twin-shared out-of-frame alpha sequences.

After template switching added a universal primer site, the resulting cDNA carried unique molecular identifiers. TCRdb used MiXCR to reprocess the 5' RACE reads, holding one entry per CDR3 protein. The profile shows roughly 200,000 distinct CDR3 sequences, more than 6.5% of them singletons. Only a few counts were recorded for this clonotype. The target antigen is unknown. Looked up from germline, CDR1 is GTSNPN and CDR2 is SVGIG (reference sequence). The V end lost 2 bases, the J end lost 7 bases, and 12 bases lay between the germline ends. The CDR3 is 12 residues long. The same data also went into a second study, on yellow fever vaccine responses in identical twins.

The receptor was isolated from a woman aged 18-29 years in good health. The sequencing sample was made of memory (CD45RO+) T cells sorted from blood. J is TRBJ2-7 and V is TRBV30; D possibly uses TRBD1 or TRBD2 (6 bases each). In DNA form, the CDR3 reads TGTGCCTGGAGTTTTCGGGGGCAAGAGCAGTACTTC. Translated, it gives CAWSFRGQEQYF. Full variable domain (rest looked up from reference TRBV30 and TRBJ2-7): SQTIHQWPATLVQPVGSPLSLECTVEGTSNPNLYWYRQAAGRGLQLLFYSVGIGQISSEVPQNLSASRPQDRQFILSSKKLLLSDSGFYLCAWSFRGQEQYFGPGTRLTVT.